The entry that follows covers one T cell receptor (beta chain) sequence. The data originate from a study of blood T cell repertoires in COVID-19. For the study at large: COVID-19 samples from acute and convalescent phases originated in the United States, Italy and Spain. T cells, B-cell-depleted T cells, or PBMCs provided the cDNA or gDNA that served as material.

In the original processing: Reference gene primer amplification gave nucleated cell count estimates. TCRdb's table, derived via immunoSEQ multiplex PCR, lists solely in-frame clones and lacks some. The DNA was the basis for D and trimming; V, J and clone size are from that table. The table records approximately 70,000 clones, about nine tenths of them present only once. Source material: peripheral blood. The clonotype comes from a man aged 45 to 65 with active COVID-19.

CDR3 nucleotide sequence: TGTGCCAGTAGTACCCGAGGGGGCAGGTTGAACACTGAAGCTTTCTTT. Protein: CASSTRGGRLNTEAFF. The J gene is TRBJ1-1, the V gene TRBV19, with 7 bases lining up with TRBD1. The CDR3 covers 16 residues. Germline CDR1 reads LNHDA; CDR2 reads SQIVND (reference sequence). V was pared by 4 bases and J by 0 bases, with 8 bases of the junction left unmatched.